These T cell receptor beta chains were read from a single sample in a study of blood T cell repertoires in COVID-19. Method: immunoSEQ multiplex PCR; TCRdb's copy keeps in-frame clones and lacks some. The sample yields 250,000 to 400,000 clones, about 91% seen once. Sequencing was carried out using peripheral blood. These receptors originate from a woman aged 25-40 years with COVID-19, enrolled during active disease. CDR3s include the opening cysteine and the closing phenylalanine or tryptophan. Each record gives: J gene, clone size, D gene, V gene, CDR3 DNA, CDR3 protein. The D gene is left open where the match is weak. The listing skips clone size in some rows; elsewhere it reads once, few, many or a size class.

TRBJ1-6	.	.	TRBV11-3	TGTGCCAGCAGCTTACAGATGTATTCACCCCTCCACTTT	CASSLQMYSPLHF
TRBJ1-4	.	.	TRBV7-9	TGTGCCAGCAGCTTAGTCGAGCCCGATGAAAAACTGTTTTTT	CASSLVEPDEKLFF
TRBJ1-1	.	TRBD1	TRBV5-1	TGCGCCAGCAGCGGCGGGACAGGGGGCATGAACACTGAAGCTTTCTTT	CASSGGTGGMNTEAFF
TRBJ1-1	.	TRBD1	TRBV30	TGTGCCTGGAGCCTCCGGGACAGAAACACTGAAGCTTTCTTT	CAWSLRDRNTEAFF
TRBJ1-1	once	TRBD1	TRBV5-5	TGTGCCAGCACCACGGACAGGGGTAACACTGAAGCTTTCTTT	CASTTDRGNTEAFF
TRBJ2-3	.	TRBD2	TRBV6-5	TGTGCCAGCAGTTACTCATCGACTAGCGGGCCAGATACGCAGTATTTT	CASSYSSTSGPDTQYF
TRBJ1-1	.	TRBD1	TRBV10-3	TGTGCCATCAGTGAGTCACCAACAGGGGGGCTACAAACTGAAGCTTTCTTT	CAISESPTGGLQTEAFF
TRBJ2-1	once	.	TRBV28	TGTGCCAGCACCTCCAACAGCGAAAGGGGGTTCTTC	CASTSNSERGFF
TRBJ2-2	.	TRBD2	TRBV4-1	TGCGCCAGCAGCAGCCCTGGGCGGGGGGCGAACACCGGGGAGCTGTTTTTT	CASSSPGRGANTGELFF
TRBJ1-5	.	TRBD1	TRBV19	TGTGCCAGTAGACAGGGGGCGTACAATCAGCCCCAGCATTTT	CASRQGAYNQPQHF
TRBJ1-4	.	.	TRBV11-3	TGTGCCAGCAGCTTAGATAACTCGGGAGAAAAACTGTTTTTT	CASSLDNSGEKLFF
TRBJ2-7	.	TRBD1	TRBV6-5	TGTGCCAGCAGTTACGGAGGGACAGGACTCTACGAGCAGTACTTC	CASSYGGTGLYEQYF
TRBJ1-1	.	.	TRBV2	TGTGCCCTGCCGGTGAACACTGAAGCTTTCTTT	CALPVNTEAFF
TRBJ1-2	.	.	TRBV4-3	TGCGCCAGCAGCCAAGATCGAGGGCCCCTCGGAGGCTACACCTTC	CASSQDRGPLGGYTF
TRBJ2-3	.	TRBD2	TRBV5-4	TGTGCCAGCAGCCGTAGCGGGGGGGCCCGGGATACGCAGTATTTT	CASSRSGGARDTQYF
TRBJ1-3	.	.	TRBV29-1	TGCAGCGTTGTGGGGGCCGGAAACACCATATATTTT	CSVVGAGNTIYF
TRBJ1-2	.	.	TRBV28	TGTGCCAGCAGTTTGTTCAGGGGCTATGGCTACACCTTC	CASSLFRGYGYTF
TRBJ1-1	.	.	TRBV4-2	TGTGCCAGCAGCAGAGGACAGCCGAACACTGAAGCTTTCTTT	CASSRGQPNTEAFF
TRBJ1-6	.	.	TRBV7-8	TGTGCCAGCAGCTTATCAGGGCGCGGTTCACCCCTCCACTTT	CASSLSGRGSPLHF
TRBJ1-5	.	.	TRBV5-1	TGCGCCAGCAGCTCCCGGAGTAGCAATCAGCCCCAGCATTTT	CASSSRSSNQPQHF
TRBJ2-1	.	.	TRBV2	TGTGCCAGCAGCGCGCTTATCAATGAGCAGTTCTTC	CASSALINEQFF
TRBJ1-2	.	.	TRBV6-5	TGTGCCAGCAGTTACTCGAGAACAGGGAGCTATGGCTACACCTTC	CASSYSRTGSYGYTF
TRBJ2-3	.	.	TRBV5-1	TGCGCCAGCAGTTCGGAGCATGTGAGCGGGACAGATACGCAGTATTTT	CASSSEHVSGTDTQYF
TRBJ2-2	.	TRBD1	TRBV30	TGTGCCTGGGGACGTACCGGGACAGGGGGTAGTGGCGGGGAGCTGTTTTTT	CAWGRTGTGGSGGELFF
TRBJ2-3	.	TRBD2	TRBV7-9	TGTGCCAGCAGCATGGGACTAGCGGGGGGAACAGATACGCAGTATTTT	CASSMGLAGGTDTQYF
TRBJ1-2	.	.	TRBV6-5	TGTGCCAGCAGCAGGTCGACAGTGAGCTATGGCTACACCTTC	CASSRSTVSYGYTF
TRBJ1-1	.	.	TRBV11-3	TGTGCCAGCAGCCCGAGGGCCGGGGACACTGAAGCTTTCTTT	CASSPRAGDTEAFF
TRBJ2-7	.	.	TRBV5-5	TGTGCCAGCAGCTTGGCGACTGCATCCTACGAGCAGTACTTC	CASSLATASYEQYF
TRBJ2-2	few	.	TRBV7-9	TGTGCCAGCAGCCCCTCCGGACAGCTCACCGGGGAGCTGTTTTTT	CASSPSGQLTGELFF
TRBJ1-6	few	.	TRBV21-1	TGTGCCAGCAGCAAAGAACAGGGTGAGGATTCACCCCTCCACTTT	CASSKEQGEDSPLHF
TRBJ2-7	.	TRBD1	TRBV5-6	TGTGCCAGCAGCTCCGGGACAGGAGCCTACGAGCAGTACTTC	CASSSGTGAYEQYF
TRBJ1-4	.	.	TRBV6-1	TGTGCCAGCAGTGAAATTTTGCAGGCAGCTAATGAAAAACTGTTTTTT	CASSEILQAANEKLFF
TRBJ2-2	few	.	TRBV1	TGCACCAGCAGCCATTCCCGGGGGGGCCTCACCGGGGAGCTGTTTTTT	CTSSHSRGGLTGELFF
TRBJ2-1	.	TRBD1	TRBV10-3	TGTGCCATCAGTAGAGGACAGGGGGATGAGCGGTTCTTC	CAISRGQGDERFF
TRBJ1-2	.	TRBD1	TRBV12-3/TRBV12-4	TGTGCCAGCAGTTTAAGGGGGCGATATGGCTACACCTTC	CASSLRGRYGYTF
TRBJ1-1	.	TRBD1	TRBV7-8	TGTGCCAGCAGCGCAAGGACAGGTCGCACTGAAGCTTTCTTT	CASSARTGRTEAFF
TRBJ2-2	once	TRBD1	TRBV10-1	TGCGCCAGCAGTTTACAGGGGGCCGGGGAGCTGTTTTTT	CASSLQGAGELFF
TRBJ2-1	.	.	TRBV12-3/TRBV12-4	TGTGCCAGCAGCAAACCCGGCAATGAGCAGTTCTTC	CASSKPGNEQFF
TRBJ2-3	.	TRBD2	TRBV19	TGTGCCAGCTGGGACTACAGCACAGATACGCAGTATTTT	CASWDYSTDTQYF
TRBJ1-4	.	TRBD1	TRBV3-1/TRBV3-2	TGTGCCAGCAGCCGGACAGGGGGCCCACGCGAAAAACTGTTTTTT	CASSRTGGPREKLFF
TRBJ2-3	.	TRBD2	TRBV2	TGTGCCAGCAGCACTCCTAGCGGGAGAAGCACAGATACGCAGTATTTT	CASSTPSGRSTDTQYF
TRBJ2-3	.	.	TRBV6-5	TGTGCCAGCAGCCCCAGGCTTCTTGATACGCAGTATTTT	CASSPRLLDTQYF
TRBJ1-1	.	.	TRBV2	TGTGCCAGCGGCGCGGGGTCTGAAGCTTTCTTT	CASGAGSEAFF
TRBJ1-2	once	TRBD1	TRBV27	TGTGCCAGCAGTTCCCTTGGGACAGGATATAACTATGGCTACACCTTC	CASSSLGTGYNYGYTF
TRBJ1-1	.	TRBD1	TRBV7-2	TGTGCCAGCAGTGAAAAATACAGGGGCACTGAAGCTTTCTTT	CASSEKYRGTEAFF
TRBJ1-1	.	.	TRBV3-1/TRBV3-2	TGTGCCAGCAGCCCACAGGGTTCGTACACTGAAGCTTTCTTT	CASSPQGSYTEAFF
TRBJ1-2	.	.	TRBV11-3	TGTGCCAGCAGCCCAGACAGAAACTATGGCTACACCTTC	CASSPDRNYGYTF
TRBJ1-2	.	TRBD1	TRBV18	TGTGCCAGCTCACTTTTACAGGGGGCCGACTATGGCTACACCTTC	CASSLLQGADYGYTF